Presented here are 24 T cell receptor beta chains from one specimen sequenced in a study of T cell repertoires in cytomegalovirus infection. These receptors lack a known antigen. Via MiXCR, TCRdb re-called the reads, giving one row per CDR3 protein. Found here are approximately 73,000 distinct CDR3 sequences, 35% to 45% of them singletons; the top ten hold more than 80%. The sample in question was CD8+ T cells from cultured PBMCs, obtained from culture after CMV antigen stimulation. The receptors derive from a human donor in good health (CMV status not recorded). Some clones in this sample may be carry-over from other donors' samples.

The chain carries TRBV2 and TRBJ2-3, with 7 bases matching TRBD2. CDR1 and CDR2 from the germline V gene are SNHLY and FYNNEI. Unmatched junction bases numbered 23, after V lost 3 bases and J lost 5 bases. The length of the CDR3 is 20 residues. CDR3 nucleotide sequence: TGTGCCAGCAGTGATGGAGCGGGGACGGCGTCTATGGCCGGGGGAGATACGCAGTATTTT. Amino acid sequence: CASSDGAGTASMAGGDTQYF.

This chain uses TRBV7-4 with TRBJ2-5; possibly TRBD1 for D (6 bases). Germline V gene lookup returns CDR1 SGHVT and CDR2 SQSDAQ. CDR3 length equals 15 residues. Trimming took 2 bases from V and 0 from J, leaving 10 bases between them. This CDR3 reads CASSLQGQHQETQYF. The DNA for the CDR3 is TGTGCCAGCAGCTTACAAGGACAGCACCAAGAGACCCAGTACTTC.

This clonotype appeared a few times. The V gene is TRBV27, the J gene TRBJ2-5; maybe TRBD1 (5 bases). Deletions cut 2 bases from V and 6 bases from J, with 10 bases between. Germline V gene data show CDR1 as MNHEY and CDR2 as SMNVEV (reference sequence). The CDR3 has 13 residues. The DNA for the CDR3 is TGTGCCAGCAGTTTAGGTCAGGACAAGACCCAGTACTTC. The encoded protein is CASSLGQDKTQYF.

The chain is built from TRBV7-8 and TRBJ2-1, with 13 bases aligning to TRBD2. After removal of 5 bases from V and 8 bases from J, the junction contained 6 bases not matched to a gene. The germline gives CDR1 SGHVS, CDR2 FQNEAQ. The CDR3 loop spans 15 amino acids. CDR3 sequence reads: CASSQGLAGSYEQFF. In DNA, the CDR3 is TGTGCCAGCAGCCAGGGACTAGCGGGGTCCTATGAGCAGTTCTTC.

The chain uses TRBV6-1 and TRBJ2-1; TRBD1 is a possible D gene (5 bases). Per germline, CDR1 MNHNS and CDR2 SASEGT. Trimming cost V 0 bases and J 5 bases, with 14 bases left between them. CDR3 length equals 16 residues. CDR3 in amino acids: CASSEADGHFHNEQFF. In nucleotides, the CDR3 is TGTGCCAGCAGTGAAGCTGACGGACACTTCCACAATGAGCAGTTCTTC.

This clonotype was found a few times. The V and J genes are TRBV7-2 and TRBJ1-3; tentative D call: TRBD1 (5 bases). This CDR3 is 16 amino acids long. V was cut by 2 bases and J by 0 bases, with 11 bases left in between. The germline CDR1 and CDR2 sequences are SGHTA and FQGNSA. CDR3 sequence reads: CASSLRGAYSGNTIYF. CDR3 bases: TGTGCCAGCAGCTTACGGGGCGCCTACTCTGGAAACACCATATATTTT.

The sample holds a few counts of this clonotype. The gene calls are TRBV7-6 and TRBJ1-1, with D possibly matching TRBD1 (5 bases). Trimming cost V 10 bases and J 0 bases, with 18 bases left between them. The CDR3 length is 15 residues. Germline CDR1 is SGHVS and CDR2 is FNYEAQ. The CDR3 nucleotides are TGTGCCATTGAAAAGTGGGGGGAGCTGAACACTGAAGCTTTCTTT. This translates into CAIEKWGELNTEAFF.

This clonotype has just one count. The chain links TRBV27 to TRBJ2-3; D not certain. Trimming stripped 3 bases from V and 11 bases from J, with 15 bases between. This CDR3 spans 13 amino acids. Germline V lookup: CDR1 MNHEY, CDR2 SMNVEV (reference sequence). CDR3 residues: CASSLRRFGQQYF. The CDR3 nucleotides read TGTGCCAGCAGTTTGAGGCGGTTTGGCCAGCAGTATTTT.

This clonotype turned up a few times. The genes are TRBV7-4 and TRBJ2-3; D unclear. CDR1 is SGHVT, CDR2 SQSDAQ, per germline. Trimming took 1 base from V and 5 from J, leaving 7 bases between them. This CDR3 contains 13 residues. CDR3 in amino acids: CASSLGWGDTQYF. Written as DNA, the CDR3 is TGTGCCAGCAGCTTAGGGTGGGGAGATACGCAGTATTTT.

V and J are TRBV25-1 and TRBJ2-4; D gene ambiguous. The CDR3 has 15 amino acids. Trimming removed 3 bases from V and 0 bases from J, with 9 bases in between. Germline V CDR1 and CDR2: MGHDK, SYGVNS. The CDR3 DNA reads as TGTGCCAGCAGTGATGGGCAGGTAGCCAAAAACATTCAGTACTTC. It specifies CASSDGQVAKNIQYF.

The table lists this clonotype with a few counts. V is TRBV5-1 and J is TRBJ1-2; possibly TRBD1 for D (5 bases). The V gene's germline CDR1 is SGHRS and CDR2 YFSETQ. Trimming took off 5 bases at V and 3 bases at J, with 17 bases between the two ends. CDR3 length equals 15 residues. The CDR3 here is CASSVGDLGDYGYTF. The CDR3 coding sequence is TGCGCCAGCAGTGTTGGGGACCTTGGGGACTATGGCTACACCTTC.

In this sample, this clonotype turned up many times. V is TRBV2 and J is TRBJ1-3; no firm D call. This CDR3 has 15 residues. The V end was cut by 4 bases, the J end by 2 bases, with 12 bases between. Germline assignment: CDR1 SNHLY and CDR2 FYNNEI. In nucleotides, the CDR3 is TGTGCCAGCAGTGCTACGGGGTCTCCTGGAAACACCATATATTTT. Translation gives CASSATGSPGNTIYF. Variable domain in full (rest from reference TRBV2 and TRBJ1-3): EPEVTQTPSHQVTQMGQEVILRCVPISNHLYFYWYRQILGQKVEFLVSFYNNEISEKSEIFDDQFSVERPDGSNFTLKIRSTKLEDSAMYFCASSATGSPGNTIYFGEGSWLTVV.

The chain uses TRBV7-8 and TRBJ2-5, with 8 bases fitting TRBD1. The germline CDR1 and CDR2 sequences are SGHVS and FQNEAQ. Unmatched junction bases numbered 11, after V lost 3 bases and J lost 2 bases. The CDR3 covers 17 residues. CDR3 coding DNA: TGTGCCAGCAGCTTTTTTCCTGACAGGGGCCTTCAAGAGACCCAGTACTTC. It specifies CASSFFPDRGLQETQYF.

The CDR3 sequence is CASSPSVYEQYF. The CDR3 DNA reads TGTGCCAGCAGCCCGAGTGTGTACGAGCAGTACTTC. The rearrangement joins TRBV7-9 to TRBJ2-7; no reliable D call. CDR3 size: 12 residues. The germline gives CDR1 SEHNR, CDR2 FQNEAQ (reference sequence). Trimming left V 5 bases short and J 4 bases short, with 9 bases between.

This chain links TRBV7-3 with TRBJ2-3; a weak D match, TRBD1 (6 bases). This CDR3 has 15 amino acids. Germline assignment: CDR1 SGHTA and CDR2 FQGTGA. V lost 0 bases and J 3 bases, leaving 10 bases between the germline ends. The CDR3 loop is CASSLTGAWTDTQYF. The CDR3, as DNA: TGTGCCAGCAGCTTAACGGGGGCTTGGACAGATACGCAGTATTTT.

This clonotype was counted a few times. The V gene is TRBV7-2, the J gene TRBJ1-2; D is unresolved. Germline V gives CDR1 SGHTA, CDR2 FQGNSA. V lost 5 bases to trimming and J lost 4 bases, with 14 bases between them. The CDR3 contains 14 residues. The CDR3 region has the DNA TGTGCCAGCAGCCCTACCCAGGTGTCCTATGGCTACACCTTC. Translation: CASSPTQVSYGYTF.

This clonotype appeared a few times. This chain links TRBV6-8 with TRBJ1-6; D not resolved. CDR3 length: 15 residues. Germline CDR1 and CDR2: MNHGY and SAAAGT. Trimming removed 5 bases from V and 0 bases from J, with 8 bases in between. The CDR3 DNA follows: TGTGCCAGCAGTGACCTGAGCTCCTATAATTCACCCCTCCACTTT. This encodes CASSDLSSYNSPLHF.

The chain combines TRBV27 with TRBJ1-2; D is perhaps TRBD1 (6 bases). Trimming pared 6 bases from V and 0 bases from J, leaving 11 bases between. Germline V gene lookup returns CDR1 MNHEY and CDR2 SMNVEV (reference sequence). The CDR3 has 14 amino acids. This chain's CDR3 is CASRFTGTNYGYTF. The CDR3 bases are TGTGCCAGCAGATTCACAGGGACTAACTATGGCTACACCTTC.

This chain uses TRBV5-4 with TRBJ1-2, with D perhaps matching TRBD1 (6 bases). V lost 4 bases and J lost 2, with 12 bases in between. CDR3 length: 14 amino acids. Looked up from germline, CDR1 is SGHNT and CDR2 is YYREEE (reference sequence). CDR3 sequence: CASSRGGRNYGYTF. In nucleotides, the CDR3 is TGTGCCAGCAGCCGGGGGGGCAGGAACTATGGCTACACCTTC.

The J gene is TRBJ2-1, the V gene TRBV12-3 or TRBV12-4, with a possible D match to TRBD1 (6 bases). The germline V and J ends were trimmed by 2 bases and 8 bases, with 10 bases remaining between them. CDR3 length equals 13 residues. CDR3 DNA: TGTGCCAGCAGTTTACCAGGGGCGGATGAGCAGTTCTTC. As protein: CASSLPGADEQFF.

This clonotype was detected only a few times. V is TRBV14 and J is TRBJ2-1; D is tentatively TRBD1 or TRBD2 (5 bases each). The V gene's germline CDR1 is SGHDN and CDR2 FVKESK. The CDR3 is 18 amino acids. Trimming shortened V by 0 bases and J by 9 bases, and 24 bases separated the two germline ends. The CDR3 DNA is TGTGCCAGCAGCCAAGAAGCGGAGACCGGGACCGAGAGGGGTGAGCAGTTCTTC. It is translated as CASSQEAETGTERGEQFF.

This clonotype showed up many times. The chain recombines TRBV10-3 with TRBJ1-6; D is possibly TRBD1 (5 bases). The CDR3 sequence is 16 residues long. Trimming took off 4 bases at V and 10 bases at J, with 20 bases between the two ends. Germline V gene lookup returns CDR1 ENHRY and CDR2 SYGVKD. CDR3 coding DNA: TGTGCCATCAGTGCCCTTTCGGGGACCGAAAAATCACCCCTCCACTTT. This sequence encodes CAISALSGTEKSPLHF.

In this sample, this clonotype turned up a few times. The chain recombines TRBV7-9 with TRBJ1-5; D is ambiguous. The V and J ends lost 1 base and 7 bases respectively, with 5 bases between them. Germline V gene data show CDR1 as SEHNR and CDR2 as FQNEAQ (reference sequence). This CDR3 spans 12 amino acids. CDR3 sequence: CASSLDEQPQHF. In DNA form, the CDR3 reads TGTGCCAGCAGCTTAGATGAGCAGCCCCAGCATTTT.

The sample holds a few counts of this clonotype. The J gene is TRBJ2-2, the V gene TRBV7-2; TRBD2 matches at 11 bases. Looked up from germline, CDR1 is SGHTA and CDR2 is FQGNSA. This CDR3 spans 18 amino acids. The V segment lost 2 bases and the J segment 2 bases; nucleotides outside the gene matches: 7. CDR3 region: CASSLFALAGANTGELFF. As DNA, the CDR3 is TGTGCCAGCAGCTTATTCGCACTAGCGGGGGCCAACACCGGGGAGCTGTTTTTT.